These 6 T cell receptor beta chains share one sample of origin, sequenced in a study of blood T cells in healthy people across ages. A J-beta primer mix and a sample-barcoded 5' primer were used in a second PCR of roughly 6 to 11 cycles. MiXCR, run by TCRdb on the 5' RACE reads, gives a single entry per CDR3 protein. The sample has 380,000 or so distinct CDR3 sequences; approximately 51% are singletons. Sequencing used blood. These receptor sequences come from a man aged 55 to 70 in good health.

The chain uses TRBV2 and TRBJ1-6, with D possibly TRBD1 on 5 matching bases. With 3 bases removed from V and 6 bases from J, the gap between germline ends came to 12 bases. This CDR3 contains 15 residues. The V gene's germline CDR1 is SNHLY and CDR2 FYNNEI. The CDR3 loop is CASSDNKGSNSPLHF. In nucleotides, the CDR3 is TGTGCCAGCAGTGATAATAAGGGGAGTAATTCACCCCTCCACTTT.

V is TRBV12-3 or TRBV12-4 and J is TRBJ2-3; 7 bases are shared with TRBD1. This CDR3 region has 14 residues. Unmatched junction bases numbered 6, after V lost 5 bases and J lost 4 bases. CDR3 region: CASSVQGGADTQYF. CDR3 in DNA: TGTGCCAGCAGTGTACAAGGGGGCGCAGATACGCAGTATTTT.

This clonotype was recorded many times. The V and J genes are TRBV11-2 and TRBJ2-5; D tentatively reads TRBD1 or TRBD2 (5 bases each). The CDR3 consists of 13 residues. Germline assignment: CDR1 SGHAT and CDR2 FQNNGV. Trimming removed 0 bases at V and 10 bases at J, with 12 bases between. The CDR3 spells CASSLEVRGHQYF. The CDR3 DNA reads TGTGCCAGCAGCTTAGAGGTACGGGGCCACCAGTACTTC.

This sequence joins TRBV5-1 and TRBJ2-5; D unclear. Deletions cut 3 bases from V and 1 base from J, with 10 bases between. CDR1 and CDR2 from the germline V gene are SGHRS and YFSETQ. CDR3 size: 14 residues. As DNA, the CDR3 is TGCGCCAGCAGCTGGACGGTCTCCCAAGAGACCCAGTACTTC. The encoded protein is CASSWTVSQETQYF.

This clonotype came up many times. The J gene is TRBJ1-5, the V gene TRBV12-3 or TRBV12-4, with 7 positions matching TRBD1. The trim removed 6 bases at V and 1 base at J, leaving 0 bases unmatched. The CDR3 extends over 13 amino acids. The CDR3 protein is CASRTGSNQPQHF. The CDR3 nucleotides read TGTGCCAGCAGGACAGGGAGCAATCAGCCCCAGCATTTT.

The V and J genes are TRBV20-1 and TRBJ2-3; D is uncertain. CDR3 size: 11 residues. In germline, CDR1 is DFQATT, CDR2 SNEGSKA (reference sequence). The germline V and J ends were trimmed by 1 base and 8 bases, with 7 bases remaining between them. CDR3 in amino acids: CSARVVTTQYF. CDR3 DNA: TGCAGTGCTAGAGTAGTGACTACGCAGTATTTT.